A selection of T cell receptor beta chains follows, all from one sample in a study of blood T cell repertoires in COVID-19. TCRdb keeps only in-frame clones here, not all; method: immunoSEQ multiplex PCR. The data contain approximately 120,000 clones, 60% to 85% of them singletons. Sequencing input: peripheral blood. These receptors originate from a man at least 80 years old with acute or convalescent COVID-19. CDR3s include the opening cysteine and the closing phenylalanine or tryptophan. The D gene is left open where the match is weak. Only some rows state a clone size, as once, few, many or a class for expanded clones.

j_call | d_call | clone_size | v_call | cdr3_aa | cdr3_nt
TRBJ1-2 | . | once | TRBV27 | CASSGSGYGYTF | TGTGCCAGCAGCGGGTCGGGCTATGGCTACACCTTC
TRBJ1-2 | . | . | TRBV4-3 | CASSQGTGGATYGYTF | TGCGCCAGCAGCCAGGGGACGGGGGGCGCTACCTATGGCTACACCTTC
TRBJ2-6 | . | . | TRBV30 | CAWGAGVAGANVLTF | TGTGCCTGGGGGGCAGGCGTAGCTGGGGCCAACGTCCTGACTTTC
TRBJ2-5 | TRBD1 | . | TRBV5-8 | CASSWGQGDETQYF | TGTGCCAGCAGCTGGGGACAGGGGGACGAGACCCAGTACTTC
TRBJ1-6 | TRBD1 | . | TRBV5-4 | CASSYDRDDLGIPLHF | TGTGCCAGCAGCTACGACAGGGATGATCTCGGCATTCCTCTCCACTTT
TRBJ2-2 | TRBD2 | . | TRBV4-2 | CASSQEGLADLTGELFF | TGTGCCAGCAGCCAAGAAGGACTAGCGGACCTCACCGGGGAGCTGTTTTTT
TRBJ1-5 | . | . | TRBV19 | CASRRTVSNQPQHF | TGTGCCAGTAGGCGGACAGTTAGCAATCAGCCCCAGCATTTT
TRBJ1-2 | . | once | TRBV20-1 | CSASHALGYTF | TGCAGTGCTAGCCACGCGCTGGGCTACACCTTC
TRBJ1-4 | . | . | TRBV7-2 | CASTLARGEKLFF | TGTGCCAGCACCCTCGCAAGGGGCGAAAAACTGTTTTTT
TRBJ2-7 | TRBD1 | . | TRBV7-2 | CASSTTGTGIYEQYF | TGTGCCAGCAGCACCACCGGGACAGGAATCTACGAGCAGTACTTC
TRBJ2-7 | TRBD2 | . | TRBV7-2 | CASSSGGTVSYEQYF | TGTGCCAGCAGCTCGGGGGGGACGGTCTCCTACGAGCAGTACTTC
TRBJ2-3 | TRBD2 | . | TRBV10-3 | CAIAKDGGGGTDTQYF | TGTGCCATAGCCAAAGACGGGGGGGGAGGCACAGATACGCAGTATTTT
TRBJ1-5 | . | . | TRBV7-2 | CASSLGTAYQPQHF | TGTGCCAGCAGCTTAGGGACAGCCTATCAGCCCCAGCATTTT
TRBJ2-1 | TRBD1 | . | TRBV5-1 | CASTLTGNYNEQFF | TGCGCCAGCACCCTGACAGGGAACTACAATGAGCAGTTCTTC
TRBJ2-2 | . | . | TRBV12-3/TRBV12-4 | CASSGLTGELFF | TGTGCCAGCAGTGGACTAACCGGGGAGCTGTTTTTT
TRBJ1-1 | . | . | TRBV9 | CASSVSGENTEAFF | TGTGCCAGCAGCGTAAGTGGAGAGAACACTGAAGCTTTCTTT
TRBJ2-5 | TRBD1 | . | TRBV6-6 | CASSTWTGPYQETQYF | TGTGCCAGCAGCACCTGGACAGGACCGTACCAAGAGACCCAGTACTTC